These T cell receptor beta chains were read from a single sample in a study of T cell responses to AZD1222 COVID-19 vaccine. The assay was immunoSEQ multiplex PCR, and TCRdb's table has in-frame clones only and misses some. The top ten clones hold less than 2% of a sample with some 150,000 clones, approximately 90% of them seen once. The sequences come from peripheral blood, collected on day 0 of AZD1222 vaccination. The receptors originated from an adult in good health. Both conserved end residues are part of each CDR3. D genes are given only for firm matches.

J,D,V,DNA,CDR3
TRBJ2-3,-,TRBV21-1,TGTGCCAGCAGCAAAGTTCCTGGGACTAGCGGGAGGGATGGCACAGATACGCAGTATTTT,CASSKVPGTSGRDGTDTQYF
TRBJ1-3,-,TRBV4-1,TGCGCCAGCAGCCAAGAAGACAGTTTCTTTGGAAACACCATATATTTT,CASSQEDSFFGNTIYF
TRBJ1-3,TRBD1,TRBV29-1,TGCAGCGTGAGGGGGCCCTCTGGAAACACCATATATTTT,CSVRGPSGNTIYF
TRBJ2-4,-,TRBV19,TGTGCCAGTAGTCGAGCGGGCGCCCTAGCCAAAAACATTCAGTACTTC,CASSRAGALAKNIQYF
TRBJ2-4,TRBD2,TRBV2,TGTGCCAGCAGTAGACGGACTAGCACAAACATTCAGTACTTC,CASSRRTSTNIQYF
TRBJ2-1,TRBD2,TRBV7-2,TGTGCCAGCAGCTCCGGACTAGCGGGAGGAAATGAGCAGTTCTTC,CASSSGLAGGNEQFF
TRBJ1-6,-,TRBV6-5,TGTGCCAGCAGCCCACGGGCCTTTAATTCACCCCTCCACTTT,CASSPRAFNSPLHF
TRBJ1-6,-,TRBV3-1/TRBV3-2,TGTGCCAGCAGCCAAGGGTCAGGGGCGAATTCACCCCTCCACTTT,CASSQGSGANSPLHF
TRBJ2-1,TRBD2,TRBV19,TGTGCCAGTAGTTTAACCGGGACTAGCAATGAGCAGTTCTTC,CASSLTGTSNEQFF
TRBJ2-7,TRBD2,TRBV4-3,TGCGCCAGCAGCCAACAAGCGGGAGGGCCGGACGAGCAGTACTTC,CASSQQAGGPDEQYF
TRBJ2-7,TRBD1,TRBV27,TGTGCCAGCAGTCCGACAGGGGGCCTGGGGGAGCAGTACTTC,CASSPTGGLGEQYF